This is a list of T cell receptor beta chains from one sample in a study of lymphopenia after photon versus proton radiotherapy. The protocol was immunoSEQ multiplex PCR, while the TCRdb copy is restricted to in-frame clones and leaves out a portion. The sample records 60,000 or so clones, roughly 86% being singletons. This sample comprised peripheral blood, obtained from a patient treated with photon-based radiotherapy. All receptors come from a man aged 40-49 years with gastric cancer. CDR3s include the opening cysteine and the closing phenylalanine or tryptophan.

V	J	CDR3
TRBV6-5	TRBJ1-4	CASSYSGGTNEKLFF
TRBV4-2	TRBJ1-1	CASSPTEMNTEAFF
TRBV5-1	TRBJ2-1	CASSLEAFSYNEQFF
TRBV6-5	TRBJ1-1	CASSYLGTDTEAFF
TRBV18	TRBJ1-1	CASSPPGLTGAEAFF
TRBV9	TRBJ1-3	CASGGTDGNTIYF
TRBV14	TRBJ1-1	CASSQEVQGAQAFF
TRBV5-1	TRBJ1-1	CASSLERGVNTEAFF
TRBV19	TRBJ1-1	CASGDRVATEAFF
TRBV18	TRBJ1-4	CASSLRRFGQGTPSTNEKLFF
TRBV5-4	TRBJ2-7	CASSSSSGNHVYEQYF
TRBV27	TRBJ1-1	CASSSDRGPNTEAFF
TRBV7-9	TRBJ2-7	CASSQDYYEQYF
TRBV2	TRBJ1-6	CASSEDSPKYSPLHF
TRBV27	TRBJ1-5	CASRTGGNQPQHF
TRBV5-1	TRBJ2-7	CASASGTGGFREQYF
TRBV11-1	TRBJ2-1	CASSLSGYNEQFF
TRBV7-2	TRBJ2-5	CASSAGTSPLETQYF
TRBV29-1	TRBJ1-2	CSVDSQPNYGYTF
TRBV7-3	TRBJ1-1	CASSLSENTEAFF
TRBV7-9	TRBJ2-6	CASSLGQGAGANVLTF
TRBV5-6	TRBJ2-7	CASSSGDTPAYEQYF
TRBV27	TRBJ2-2	CASSSGRVGSGELFF
TRBV19	TRBJ1-5	CASSILIRLGINQPQHF
TRBV9	TRBJ2-3	CASSKALAGGQTDTQYF
TRBV4-2	TRBJ1-6	CASSQDPPGRNSPLHF
TRBV30	TRBJ2-5	CAWSAHRETQYF
TRBV5-8	TRBJ2-6	CASSRDRGSGANVLTF